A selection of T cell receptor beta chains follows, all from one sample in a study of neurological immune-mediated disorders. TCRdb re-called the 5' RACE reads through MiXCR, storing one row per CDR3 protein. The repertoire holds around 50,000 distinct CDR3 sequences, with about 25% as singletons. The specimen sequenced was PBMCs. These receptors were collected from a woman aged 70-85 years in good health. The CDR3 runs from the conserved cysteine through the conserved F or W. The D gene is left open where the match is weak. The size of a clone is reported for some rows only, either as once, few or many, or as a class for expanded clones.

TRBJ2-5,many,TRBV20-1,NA,CSAYSGLSPETQYF,TGCAGTGCCTATTCGGGCCTCAGCCCAGAGACCCAGTACTTC
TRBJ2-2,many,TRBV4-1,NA,CASSQVRLASTGELFF,TGCGCCAGCAGCCAAGTCCGGCTAGCTAGCACCGGGGAGCTGTTTTTT
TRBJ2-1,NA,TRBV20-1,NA,CSARDPYSSSYNEQFF,TGCAGTGCTAGAGACCCCTACAGTAGCTCCTACAATGAGCAGTTCTTC
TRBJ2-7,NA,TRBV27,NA,CASSLSRTQPYEQYF,TGTGCCAGCAGTTTATCTCGCACGCAACCCTACGAGCAGTACTTC
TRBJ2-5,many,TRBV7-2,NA,CASTNRAGETQYF,TGTGCCAGCACAAACAGGGCAGGAGAGACCCAGTACTTC
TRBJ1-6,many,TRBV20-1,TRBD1,CSARVGQGAWSPLHF,TGCAGTGCTAGGGTTGGGCAGGGGGCTTGGTCACCCCTCCACTTT
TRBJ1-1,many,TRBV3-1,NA,CASSQGGGSTEAFF,TGTGCCAGCAGCCAAGGAGGTGGTAGCACTGAAGCTTTCTTT
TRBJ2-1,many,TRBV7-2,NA,CASSLERTNEQFF,TGTGCCAGCAGCTTAGAGAGAACCAATGAGCAGTTCTTC
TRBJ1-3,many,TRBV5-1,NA,CASSWTTGQNSGNTIYF,TGCGCCAGCAGCTGGACTACAGGACAGAACTCTGGAAACACCATATATTTT
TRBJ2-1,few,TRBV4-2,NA,CASSQDRASTDEQFF,TGTGCCAGCAGCCAAGATCGGGCTAGTACGGATGAGCAGTTCTTC
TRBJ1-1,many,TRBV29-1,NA,CSAAAGTNTEAFF,TGCAGCGCGGCGGCGGGGACGAACACTGAAGCTTTCTTT
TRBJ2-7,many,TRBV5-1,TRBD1,CASSFDRGHYEQYF,TGCGCCAGCAGCTTCGACAGGGGGCATTACGAGCAGTACTTC
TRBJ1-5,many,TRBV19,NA,CASSPYEGQPQHF,TGTGCCAGTAGTCCCTATGAAGGTCAGCCCCAGCATTTT
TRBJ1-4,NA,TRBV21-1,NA,CASCGRPNEKLFF,TGTGCCAGCTGTGGGCGTCCTAATGAAAAACTGTTTTTT
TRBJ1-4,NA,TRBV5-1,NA,CASSPSGSTTNEKLFF,TGCGCCAGCAGCCCCTCCGGGTCCACAACTAATGAAAAACTGTTTTTT
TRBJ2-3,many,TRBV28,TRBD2,CASSTPTSGRPDTQYF,TGTGCCAGCAGTACCCCTACTAGCGGGAGGCCAGATACGCAGTATTTT
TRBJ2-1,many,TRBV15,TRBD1,CATSTGWRTGMYNEQFF,TGTGCCACCAGCACCGGTTGGCGGACAGGGATGTACAATGAGCAGTTCTTC
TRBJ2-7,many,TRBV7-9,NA,CASSNDYDSLPYEQYF,TGTGCCAGCAGCAATGACTATGACAGTCTACCCTACGAGCAGTACTTC
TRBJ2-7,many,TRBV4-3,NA,CASSQETGGGLEQYF,TGCGCCAGCAGCCAAGAGACAGGAGGGGGCCTCGAGCAGTACTTC
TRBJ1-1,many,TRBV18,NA,CASSPHGYEAFF,TGTGCCAGCTCACCACATGGGTATGAAGCTTTCTTT
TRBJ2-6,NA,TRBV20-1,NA,CSARYIGSGANVLTF,TGCAGTGCTAGATACATCGGATCTGGGGCCAACGTCCTGACTTTC
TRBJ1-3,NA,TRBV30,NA,CAWSTGNGNTIYF,TGTGCCTGGAGCACAGGGAACGGAAACACCATATATTTT
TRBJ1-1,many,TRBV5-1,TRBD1,CASSPRQGRTEAFF,TGCGCCAGCAGCCCGAGACAGGGTAGGACTGAAGCTTTCTTT
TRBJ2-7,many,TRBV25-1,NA,CASSEFASSYEQYF,TGTGCCAGCAGTGAATTCGCTAGCTCCTACGAGCAGTACTTC
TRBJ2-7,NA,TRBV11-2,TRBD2,CASSFLGLAGGLEQYF,TGTGCCAGCAGCTTTCTCGGACTAGCGGGAGGGCTCGAGCAGTACTTC
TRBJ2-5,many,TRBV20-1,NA,CSAFQAAGGEETQYF,TGCAGTGCCTTCCAGGCGGCGGGCGGAGAAGAGACCCAGTACTTC
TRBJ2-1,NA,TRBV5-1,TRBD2,CASRAGGSIDEQFF,TGCGCCAGCAGGGCGGGGGGGAGTATAGATGAGCAGTTCTTC
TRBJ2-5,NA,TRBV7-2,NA,CASSLAGGGGKETQYF,TGTGCCAGCAGCTTAGCGGGCGGTGGTGGGAAGGAGACCCAGTACTTC
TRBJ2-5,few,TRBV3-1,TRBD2,CASSQGRGVGQYF,TGTGCCAGCAGCCAAGGGCGGGGGGTCGGCCAGTACTTC
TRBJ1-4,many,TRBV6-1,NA,CASLRGGDEKLFF,TGTGCCAGCCTTCGGGGAGGTGATGAAAAACTGTTTTTT
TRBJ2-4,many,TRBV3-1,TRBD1,CASSQTRQGIQYF,TGTGCCAGCAGCCAGACACGACAGGGGATTCAGTACTTC
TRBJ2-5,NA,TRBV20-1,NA,CSAPKRQEQETQYF,TGCAGTGCTCCTAAGCGACAGGAACAAGAGACCCAGTACTTC
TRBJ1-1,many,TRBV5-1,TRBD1,CASSPSFPGQGGTEAFF,TGCGCCAGCAGCCCCTCCTTTCCGGGACAGGGGGGTACTGAAGCTTTCTTT
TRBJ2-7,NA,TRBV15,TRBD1,CATSIDRGGYEQYF,TGTGCCACCAGCATTGACAGGGGGGGGTACGAGCAGTACTTC
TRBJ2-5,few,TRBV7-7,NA,CASSLPGNQETQYF,TGTGCCAGCAGCTTACCAGGAAACCAAGAGACCCAGTACTTC
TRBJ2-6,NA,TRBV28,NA,CASSLWRFSGANVLTF,TGTGCCAGCAGTTTATGGCGGTTCTCTGGGGCCAACGTCCTGACTTTC
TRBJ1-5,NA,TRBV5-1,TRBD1,CASSLGQGGDNQPQHF,TGCGCCAGCAGCCTCGGACAGGGGGGAGACAATCAGCCCCAGCATTTT
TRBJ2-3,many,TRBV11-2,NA,CASSTSGIDTQYF,TGTGCCAGCAGCACTTCCGGGATCGATACGCAGTATTTT
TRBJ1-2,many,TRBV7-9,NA,CASRNRYDSPCTF,TGTGCCAGCCGCAACCGTTACGACAGCCCGTGTACCTTC
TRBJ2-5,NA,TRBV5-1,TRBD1,CASSSGTGFETQYF,TGCGCCAGCAGCTCGGGGACAGGGTTTGAGACCCAGTACTTC
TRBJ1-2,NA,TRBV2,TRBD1,CASMGDRAYGGYTF,TGTGCCAGCATGGGGGACAGGGCATACGGGGGCTACACCTTC